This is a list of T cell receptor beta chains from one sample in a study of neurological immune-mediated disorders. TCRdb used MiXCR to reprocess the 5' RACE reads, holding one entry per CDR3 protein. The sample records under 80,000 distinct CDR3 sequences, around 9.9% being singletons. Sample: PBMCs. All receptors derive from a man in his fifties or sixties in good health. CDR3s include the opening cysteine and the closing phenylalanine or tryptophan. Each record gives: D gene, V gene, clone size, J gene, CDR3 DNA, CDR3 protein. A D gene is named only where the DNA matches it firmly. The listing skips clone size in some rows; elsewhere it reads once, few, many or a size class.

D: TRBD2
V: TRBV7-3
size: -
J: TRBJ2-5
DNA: TGTGCCAGCAGCTTAGGGACTAGCGGGGGCCCGGGGAGAGAGACCCAGTACTTC
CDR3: CASSLGTSGGPGRETQYF

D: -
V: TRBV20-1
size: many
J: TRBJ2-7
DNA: TGCAGTGCTAGAGATCGCGGGGGCGCGGTGTTATACGAGCAGTACTTC
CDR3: CSARDRGGAVLYEQYF

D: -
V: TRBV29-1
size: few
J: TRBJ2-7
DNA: TGCAGCGGGGGATCGGGGCGGCACGAGCAGTACTTC
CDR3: CSGGSGRHEQYF

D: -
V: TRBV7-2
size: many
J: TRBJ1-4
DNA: TGTGCCAGCAGCTTAGAGGTGTCCCAGGGAAAACTGTTTTTT
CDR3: CASSLEVSQGKLFF

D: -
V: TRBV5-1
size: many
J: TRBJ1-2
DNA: TGCGCCAGCAGCTTGGCACAGGGAGTCGATGGCTACACCTTC
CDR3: CASSLAQGVDGYTF

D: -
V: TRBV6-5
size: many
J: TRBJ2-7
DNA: TGTGCCAGCAGTCGGGACACCTCCTACGAGCAGTACTTC
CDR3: CASSRDTSYEQYF

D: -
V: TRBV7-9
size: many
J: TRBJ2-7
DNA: TGTGCCAGCAGTCGGGAGTCCTACGAGCAGTACTTC
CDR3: CASSRESYEQYF

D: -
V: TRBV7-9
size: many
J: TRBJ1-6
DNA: TGTGCCAGCAGCCCAGACAGTAACGGGGATTCACCCCTCCACTTT
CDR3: CASSPDSNGDSPLHF

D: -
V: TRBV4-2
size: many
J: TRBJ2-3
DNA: TGTGCCAGCAGCCAAGATCGGACCGGGGATACGCAGTATTTT
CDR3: CASSQDRTGDTQYF

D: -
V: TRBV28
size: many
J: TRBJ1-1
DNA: TGTGCCAGCAGTACAGGGAACACTGAAGCTTTCTTT
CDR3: CASSTGNTEAFF

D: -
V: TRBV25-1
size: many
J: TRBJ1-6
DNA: TGTGCCAGCAGTGAATCCGCTGGGGGAGGTAATTCACCCCTCCACTTT
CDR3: CASSESAGGGNSPLHF

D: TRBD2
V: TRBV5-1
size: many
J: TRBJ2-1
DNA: TGCGCCAGCAGCTATACTAGCGGGAGTACTGGGAATGAGCAGTTCTTC
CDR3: CASSYTSGSTGNEQFF

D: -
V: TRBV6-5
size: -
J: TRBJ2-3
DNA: TGTGCCAGCGAGGTTAGTAGAGGGTCAGATACGCAGTATTTT
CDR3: CASEVSRGSDTQYF

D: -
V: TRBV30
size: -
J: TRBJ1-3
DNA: TGTGCCTGGAGCGGGCCCTCTGGAAACACCATATATTTT
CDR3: CAWSGPSGNTIYF

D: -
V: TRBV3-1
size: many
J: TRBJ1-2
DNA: TGTGCCAGCAGCCCAAAGGACAGTTTCTACACCTTC
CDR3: CASSPKDSFYTF

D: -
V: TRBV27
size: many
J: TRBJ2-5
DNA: TGTGCCAGCGGACCGTGGGGGTCCTCCCAAGAGACCCAGTACTTC
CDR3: CASGPWGSSQETQYF

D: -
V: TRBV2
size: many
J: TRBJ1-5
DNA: TGTGCCAGCAACCAGGGGAGTCAGCCCCAGCATTTT
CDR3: CASNQGSQPQHF

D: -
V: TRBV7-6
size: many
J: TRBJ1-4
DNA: TGTGCCAGCAGCAACGGACTTGCGGCTAATGAAAAACTGTTTTTT
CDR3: CASSNGLAANEKLFF

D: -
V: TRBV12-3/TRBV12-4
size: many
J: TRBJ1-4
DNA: TGTGCCAGCAGTAAGGGGGCAACTAATGAAAAACTGTTTTTT
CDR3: CASSKGATNEKLFF

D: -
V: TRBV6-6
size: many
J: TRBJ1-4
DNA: TGTGCCAGCAGGTCGGACGGTGCAACTAATGAAAAACTGTTTTTT
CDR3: CASRSDGATNEKLFF

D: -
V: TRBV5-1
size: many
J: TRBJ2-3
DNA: TGCGCCAGCAGCTTGTACTGGAACACAGATACGCAGTATTTT
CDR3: CASSLYWNTDTQYF

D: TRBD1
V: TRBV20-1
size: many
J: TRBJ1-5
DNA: TGCAGTGCTAGAGATAGGACAGGTAGCAATCAGCCCCAGCATTTT
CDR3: CSARDRTGSNQPQHF

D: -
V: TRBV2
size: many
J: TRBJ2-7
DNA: TGTGCCAGCAGTGCCATCGGCTACGAGCAGTACTTC
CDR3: CASSAIGYEQYF

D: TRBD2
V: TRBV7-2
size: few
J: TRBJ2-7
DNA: TGTGCCAGCAGCTTAGTGTCTAGCGGGAGGTCGAGCTCCTACGAGCAGTACTTC
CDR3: CASSLVSSGRSSSYEQYF

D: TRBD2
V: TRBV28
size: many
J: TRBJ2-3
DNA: TGTGCCAGCAGACTAGCGGCCACAGATACGCAGTATTTT
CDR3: CASRLAATDTQYF

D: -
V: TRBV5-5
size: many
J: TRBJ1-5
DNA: TGTGCCAGCAGCTTGGACATTAGCAATCAGCCCCAGCATTTT
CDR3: CASSLDISNQPQHF

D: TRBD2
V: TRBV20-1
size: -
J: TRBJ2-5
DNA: TGCAGTGCTAGGGGCGGGACTAGCGGGCGCGGGGAGACCCAGTACTTC
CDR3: CSARGGTSGRGETQYF

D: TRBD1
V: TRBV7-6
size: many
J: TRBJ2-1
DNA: TGTGCCAGCAGCTCCAGGGGGTCCGATGAGCAGTTCTTC
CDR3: CASSSRGSDEQFF

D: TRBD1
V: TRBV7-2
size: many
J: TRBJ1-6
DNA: TGTGCCAGCAGCTTAGAGGACAGGGACTCACCCCTCCACTTT
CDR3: CASSLEDRDSPLHF

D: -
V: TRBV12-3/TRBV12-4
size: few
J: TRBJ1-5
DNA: TGTGCCAGCAGTGCAAAGGGGCCCCAGCATTTT
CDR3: CASSAKGPQHF

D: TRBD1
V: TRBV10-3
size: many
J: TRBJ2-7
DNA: TGTGCCATCAGTGAGAATCCGGGACAGGGTTACGAGCAGTACTTC
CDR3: CAISENPGQGYEQYF

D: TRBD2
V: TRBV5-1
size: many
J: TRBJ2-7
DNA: TGCGCCAGCAGCCTGACGGACGGACTAGTTGGCGAGCAGTACTTC
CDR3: CASSLTDGLVGEQYF

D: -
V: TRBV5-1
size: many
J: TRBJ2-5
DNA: TGCGCCAGCAGGAGCGGGACAAGTCAAGAGACCCAGTACTTC
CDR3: CASRSGTSQETQYF

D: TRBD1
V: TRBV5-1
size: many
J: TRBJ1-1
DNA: TGCGCCAGCAGCCTACAGGGGACCGACACTGAAGCTTTCTTT
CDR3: CASSLQGTDTEAFF

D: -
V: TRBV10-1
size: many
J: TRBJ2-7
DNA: TGCGCCAGCAGCAGAACAAGACAGGGACTTTCCGAGCAGTACTTC
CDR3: CASSRTRQGLSEQYF

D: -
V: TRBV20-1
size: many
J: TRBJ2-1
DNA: TGCAGTGCTTCTCGACTGTGGCCAGGGGCTCCCCTATACAATGAGCAGTTCTTC
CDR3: CSASRLWPGAPLYNEQFF

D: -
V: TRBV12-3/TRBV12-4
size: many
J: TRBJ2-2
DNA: TGTGCCAGCAGTCGAACCTCAGGGGGGACCGGGGAGCTGTTTTTT
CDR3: CASSRTSGGTGELFF

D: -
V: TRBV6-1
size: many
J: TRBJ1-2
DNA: TGTGCCAGCAGTGAAGCTATGACGGCCGGCTACACCTTC
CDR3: CASSEAMTAGYTF

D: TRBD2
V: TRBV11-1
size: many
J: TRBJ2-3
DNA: TGTGCCAGCAGCTACGGACTAGCGGGAAGGGATACGCAGTATTTT
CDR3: CASSYGLAGRDTQYF

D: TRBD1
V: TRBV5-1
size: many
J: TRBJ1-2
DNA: TGCGCCAGCAGCTTGACAGGGGACGACTATGGCTACACCTTC
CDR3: CASSLTGDDYGYTF

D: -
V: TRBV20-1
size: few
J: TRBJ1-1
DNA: TGCAGTGCTTCAGGGGTATTGAACACTGAAGCTTTCTTT
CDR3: CSASGVLNTEAFF

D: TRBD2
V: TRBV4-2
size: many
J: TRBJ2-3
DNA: TGTGCCAGCAGCCAAGCAACAGCGGGGGGGCTAGGTCAAGATACGCAGTATTTT
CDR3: CASSQATAGGLGQDTQYF

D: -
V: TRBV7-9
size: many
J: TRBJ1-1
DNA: TGTGCCAGCAGCCCACGCGGGAATCCTGAAGCTTTCTTT
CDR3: CASSPRGNPEAFF